This T cell receptor beta chain derives from a study of human T cells and chemical hapten exposure. Germline CDR1 and CDR2: LGHNA and YSLEER. V was cut by 3 bases and J by 0 bases, with 8 bases left in between. This CDR3 comprises 14 residues. Each CDR3 protein is one row after TCRdb ran MiXCR on the RACE reads. The sample records 250,000 or so distinct CDR3 sequences, roughly 8% being singletons. Indicated time point: pre-sensitization, week 0. Treatment here: therapeutic diphenylcyclopropenone sensitization with weekly scalp DPC. The source was whole blood, collected in connection with sensitization to the hapten diphenylcyclopropenone (DPC). The chain links TRBV4-3 to TRBJ1-1; no definite D call. The sequence was obtained from a man in his late teens or twenties with alopecia areata. Some clones in this sample may be carry-over from other donors' samples. Written as DNA, the CDR3 is TGCGCCAGCAGCCACCGAACGGTGAACACTGAAGCTTTCTTT. Its protein product is CASSHRTVNTEAFF.